The source of this TCR beta chain is a study of blood T cell repertoires in COVID-19 (TCRdb year 2020). With regard to the full study: Samples from collaborators originated in the United States, Italy and Spain and spanned both the acute and convalescent phases of COVID-19. The material from the prospective study consisted of cDNA or gDNA derived from T cells, B-cell-depleted T cells, or PBMCs. Samples came from the ongoing ImmuneRACE study (first 160 participants) plus 1,254 subjects from 6 global collaborators. Subjects who had been exposed to COVID-19, were actively infected with it, or had recovered from it provided the deeply sampled blood TCRbeta repertoires that made up the dataset. Where HLA class I and class II types were available, the types were taken from metadata supplied by the sample provider, not from assay-based typing. A freely available public database, intended as a resource for researchers studying the immune response to SARS-CoV-2, is where the repertoires were released. Nearly every sample came with metadata listing a de-identified subject ID, COVID-19 status, age in years and sex. Beyond this particular receptor, the publication reports: Clinical and demographic metadata were provided uncurated, with the amount varying by source and participant.

In the prospective study, participants were roughly 18 to 95 years old, resided in 24 geographic areas of the United States, and were enrolled through a virtual design. To assign participants to cohorts, the prospective study relied on clinical history that participants themselves reported in a screening survey and a study questionnaire. Each participant in the prospective study had whole blood, serum and a nasopharyngeal or oropharyngeal swab collected by mobile phlebotomists. Over a roughly two-month period, participants in the prospective study had the option of providing additional blood draws and questionnaires. Before DNA extraction, prospective study blood samples were shipped either frozen or at room temperature. TCRbeta CDR3 regions were amplified from genomic DNA by means of the immunoSEQ Assay, a bias-controlled multiplex PCR. Turning to the authors' computational methods: The number of nucleated cells in each sample was estimated from the amplification of reference gene primers within the assay. To quantify the absolute abundance of each unique TCRbeta CDR3 rearrangement, sequence reads were collapsed and filtered. For each sample, productive Simpson clonality was calculated as the square root of Simpson's diversity index over productive rearrangements. In TCRdb, the immuneACCESS table is reduced to in-frame sequences with V and J assigned. These tables do not hold every clone; where another copy was compared, an unresolved V gene accounts for under half, and the others remain unexplained. For V, J and clone size, that table is used; D and trimming come from the DNA. This sample gives a few hundred thousand clones in total; 90% of them show up just once. The leading ten clones occupy around 4.4% of the sample.

In the case of this clone: The specificity of this receptor is unknown. Qualities for individual bases were not recorded, and no much larger clone is one base off.

The receptor was derived from a woman in her late teens or twenties with acute COVID-19. Specimen: PBMCs or T cells enriched from blood (not recorded which).

The CDR3 in this case is CSVLQGLGQPQHF. The DNA sequence is as follows: TGCAGCGTTCTTCAGGGGTTGGGTCAGCCCCAGCATTTT. The rearranged chain carries TRBV29-1 and TRBJ1-5; TRBD1 is perhaps the D gene, given 6 matching bases. Trimming removed 5 bases from V and 6 bases from J, leaving 14 bases between the germline ends. The germline V gene specifies SQVTM as CDR1 and ANQGSEA as CDR2. The CDR3 measures 13 amino acids from cysteine to phenylalanine. Of the read, only the CDR3 DNA is kept; its 39 bases are in frame from base 1.